This T cell receptor (beta chain) stems from a study of T cells in Graves' hyperthyroidism and ophthalmopathy. CDR3 length: 11 amino acids. V was pared by 6 bases and J by 2 bases, with 7 bases between. Per the germline V gene, CDR1 is DFQATT and CDR2 is SNEGSKA (reference sequence). This clonotype was recorded many times. RNA transcripts yielded amplified TCR beta CDR3 regions. With the HTBI primer set, the TCR CDR3 went through a first round of RT-PCR. In TCRdb, the multiplex PCR reads were re-called with MiXCR into one record per CDR3 protein. The sample records roughly 380,000 distinct CDR3 sequences, approximately 13% being singletons.

This rearrangement joins TRBV20-1 to TRBJ2-5; D is unclear. The material sequenced was blood. The clonotype comes from a woman in her sixties with Graves' hyperthyroidism. The CDR3 is CSAVKQETQYF. In DNA, the CDR3 is TGCAGTGCGGTCAAGCAAGAGACCCAGTACTTC.